This record covers a single TCR beta chain. Produced via immunoSEQ multiplex PCR; TCRdb's table is partial and in-frame only. The data show around 360,000 clones, with about 87% seen just once and over 9.5% held by the top ten. These data come from a study of blood T cell repertoires in COVID-19. Study-wide context: Donors in the United States, Italy and Spain gave samples during acute or convalescent COVID-19.

This CDR3 comprises 12 residues. The V gene's germline CDR1 is MNHEY and CDR2 SVGAGI. Losses at the gene ends were 10 bases for V and 5 bases for J; bases not matched to a gene: 6. The V and J genes are TRBV6-5 and TRBJ2-7, with TRBD2 matching 9 bases. The origin of this receptor is a woman in her twenties or thirties with COVID-19, enrolled during active disease. Specimen: peripheral blood. The CDR3 DNA reads TGTGCCACCTCTAGCGGGGAAGACGAGCAGTACTTC. Amino acid sequence: CATSSGEDEQYF.